This TCR beta chain was documented in a study of Graves' ophthalmopathy and Graves' hyperthyroidism. The hyperthyroidism patients, aged 18 to 65, had been newly diagnosed, with under 2 months' duration. Uncontrolled infections, other autoimmune diseases, pregnancy or lactation barred patients from enrollment. The authors amplified TCR beta CDR3 regions, and they did so from RNA transcripts for repertoire sequencing. Amplification began with first-round RT-PCR using HTBI primers, then second-round multiplex PCR was performed. Each CDR3 protein gets one entry after TCRdb re-called the multiplex PCR reads with MiXCR. Of a few hundred thousand distinct CDR3 sequences listed, about 35% are singletons. Broader study findings: Ophthalmopathy and stable hyperthyroidism were discriminated by a 13-signature model, with about 90% sensitivity and about 82% specificity.

This CDR3 has 15 amino acids. A word on this clonotype: No antigen is known for it. One end of the junction is discordant with germline, which a read error may explain.

This chain links TRBV12-3 or TRBV12-4 with TRBJ1-3; TRBD1 matches 7 bases. The sequence came from an adult man with Graves' hyperthyroidism. Sequencing was performed on peripheral blood or thyroid tissue (not recorded which). CDR3: CASSSTGASGNSIYF. The CDR3 DNA is TGTGCCAGCAGCTCAACAGGGGCCTCTGGAAACTCCATATATTTT.